This TCR beta chain appears in the sequencing data of a study of OX40 agonist ivuxolimab in advanced cancers. This clone is a singleton in its sample. The antigen is undetermined. Trimming removed 3 bases at V and 2 bases at J, with 6 bases between. Germline assignment: CDR1 SGHTA and CDR2 FQGTGA. The length of the CDR3 is 13 residues. Assay used: immunoSEQ multiplex PCR; TCRdb lists only in-frame clones, some missing. Of under 80,000 clones detected, 86% appear once; the ten largest clones hold about 8%. Study findings and constraints: Antigen specificity of clonally expanded peripheral T cells was not established.

The chain recombines TRBV7-3 with TRBJ2-3; D remains ambiguous. This specimen was CD4+ or CD8+ T cells sorted from blood, taken in a trial of the OX40 agonist ivuxolimab. The receptor comes from an adult with an advanced solid tumor such as melanoma, head and neck, liver or kidney cancer. The DNA of the CDR3 is TGTGCCAGCAGCTTCGACCACACAGATACGCAGTATTTT. Its protein is CASSFDHTDTQYF.